This is a list of T cell receptor beta chains from one sample in a study of T-cell memory formation after mild COVID-19. Each CDR3 protein is one row after TCRdb ran MiXCR on the 5' RACE reads. The data show approximately 580,000 distinct CDR3 sequences, roughly 22% seen once. Input material: PBMCs or a T cell subset sorted from them (not recorded which). These receptors all come from an adult woman who had mild COVID-19 (a few samples of this study predate the infection). Cell type and time point are not known. Both conserved end residues are part of each CDR3. A D gene is named only where the DNA matches it firmly. Size tells how often a clone was seen (once, few, many) or the class of an expanded clone, and some rows leave it out.

d_gene: TRBD2; v_gene: TRBV10-3; abundance: few; j_gene: TRBJ2-7; CDR3aa: CATSSGRADEQYF; CDR3nt: TGTGCCACCTCTAGCGGGAGGGCTGACGAGCAGTACTTC
d_gene: .; v_gene: TRBV7-2; abundance: few; j_gene: TRBJ2-3; CDR3aa: CASSLWGTRLDTQYF; CDR3nt: TGTGCCAGCAGCTTGTGGGGGACAAGGTTAGATACGCAGTATTTT
d_gene: .; v_gene: TRBV5-1; abundance: .; j_gene: TRBJ2-1; CDR3aa: CASRRGFGDNEQFF; CDR3nt: TGCGCCAGCAGAAGGGGCTTTGGGGACAATGAGCAGTTCTTC
d_gene: .; v_gene: TRBV25-1; abundance: .; j_gene: TRBJ2-1; CDR3aa: CASRKVLEQFF; CDR3nt: TGTGCCAGCAGGAAGGTTCTAGAGCAGTTCTTC
d_gene: .; v_gene: TRBV24-1; abundance: few; j_gene: TRBJ1-1; CDR3aa: CATSYRDNEAFF; CDR3nt: TGTGCCACCAGTTACAGGGATAATGAAGCTTTCTTT
d_gene: TRBD2; v_gene: TRBV30; abundance: .; j_gene: TRBJ2-7; CDR3aa: CAWSGTSGRSSYEQYF; CDR3nt: TGTGCCTGGAGCGGGACTAGCGGGAGGAGCTCCTACGAGCAGTACTTC
d_gene: .; v_gene: TRBV5-1; abundance: few; j_gene: TRBJ1-4; CDR3aa: CASSLEGTTWEKLFF; CDR3nt: TGCGCCAGCAGCTTGGAGGGGACCACTTGGGAAAAACTGTTTTTT
d_gene: TRBD1; v_gene: TRBV29-1; abundance: few; j_gene: TRBJ1-2; CDR3aa: CSVASGTAYAGYTF; CDR3nt: TGCAGCGTTGCGTCCGGGACAGCCTATGCGGGCTACACCTTC
d_gene: .; v_gene: TRBV12-3/TRBV12-4; abundance: few; j_gene: TRBJ2-7; CDR3aa: CASSLKSTSSYEQYF; CDR3nt: TGTGCCAGCAGTTTGAAGAGTACGAGCTCCTACGAGCAGTACTTC
d_gene: TRBD1; v_gene: TRBV5-1; abundance: few; j_gene: TRBJ2-7; CDR3aa: CASSPGQGAGEQYF; CDR3nt: TGCGCCAGCAGCCCCGGACAGGGGGCTGGGGAGCAGTACTTC
d_gene: .; v_gene: TRBV5-1; abundance: .; j_gene: TRBJ1-3; CDR3aa: CASSWSSTPKGSVGNTIYF; CDR3nt: TGCGCCAGCAGCTGGAGTTCGACGCCCAAGGGTTCCGTGGGGAACACCATATATTTT
d_gene: TRBD2; v_gene: TRBV5-6; abundance: few; j_gene: TRBJ2-3; CDR3aa: CASSPGLAGRRDTQYF; CDR3nt: TGTGCCAGCAGCCCTGGACTAGCGGGGCGTAGAGATACGCAGTATTTT
d_gene: TRBD2; v_gene: TRBV29-1; abundance: .; j_gene: TRBJ2-3; CDR3aa: CSVAGGRVTDTQYF; CDR3nt: TGCAGCGTTGCCGGCGGGAGGGTCACAGATACGCAGTATTTT
d_gene: .; v_gene: TRBV4-1; abundance: .; j_gene: TRBJ2-2; CDR3aa: CASSQARAERGELFF; CDR3nt: TGCGCCAGCAGCCAAGCCCGGGCGGAACGCGGGGAGCTGTTTTTT
d_gene: TRBD2; v_gene: TRBV5-1; abundance: many; j_gene: TRBJ2-1; CDR3aa: CASSLGLAENNEQFF; CDR3nt: TGCGCCAGCAGCCTGGGACTAGCGGAAAACAATGAGCAGTTCTTC
d_gene: .; v_gene: TRBV6-1; abundance: few; j_gene: TRBJ2-1; CDR3aa: CASSPTGLYNEQFF; CDR3nt: TGTGCCAGCAGTCCAACGGGACTTTACAATGAGCAGTTCTTC
d_gene: .; v_gene: TRBV6-6; abundance: few; j_gene: TRBJ2-2; CDR3aa: CASSFQGGEQNTGELFF; CDR3nt: TGTGCCAGCAGTTTCCAGGGCGGTGAACAGAACACCGGGGAGCTGTTTTTT
d_gene: TRBD2; v_gene: TRBV25-1; abundance: .; j_gene: TRBJ2-7; CDR3aa: CASSDQLAGVYEQYF; CDR3nt: TGTGCCAGCAGTGATCAACTAGCGGGAGTATACGAGCAGTACTTC
d_gene: TRBD1; v_gene: TRBV7-2; abundance: .; j_gene: TRBJ1-2; CDR3aa: CASSMGQGASGGYTF; CDR3nt: TGTGCCAGCAGCATGGGACAGGGGGCGTCGGGTGGCTACACCTTC
d_gene: .; v_gene: TRBV14; abundance: few; j_gene: TRBJ2-3; CDR3aa: CASSHPARGYTDTQYF; CDR3nt: TGTGCCAGCAGCCATCCTGCCAGGGGCTACACAGATACGCAGTATTTT
d_gene: .; v_gene: TRBV5-1; abundance: .; j_gene: TRBJ1-2; CDR3aa: CASSLGGFRQANYGYTF; CDR3nt: TGCGCCAGCAGCTTGGGAGGGTTCCGACAGGCTAACTATGGCTACACCTTC
d_gene: .; v_gene: TRBV6-2/TRBV6-3; abundance: few; j_gene: TRBJ2-1; CDR3aa: CASSYSGSDNPYNEQFF; CDR3nt: TGTGCCAGCAGTTACTCGGGGTCGGACAACCCCTACAATGAGCAGTTCTTC
d_gene: .; v_gene: TRBV5-1; abundance: .; j_gene: TRBJ2-7; CDR3aa: CASSLARPGVDEQYF; CDR3nt: TGCGCCAGCAGCTTGGCCCGCCCGGGGGTCGACGAGCAGTACTTC
d_gene: .; v_gene: TRBV19; abundance: .; j_gene: TRBJ1-2; CDR3aa: CASSIAAPGTYGYTF; CDR3nt: TGTGCCAGTAGTATTGCGGCTCCAGGGACCTATGGCTACACCTTC
d_gene: .; v_gene: TRBV6-5; abundance: .; j_gene: TRBJ1-5; CDR3aa: CASSYSGGGGNQPQHF; CDR3nt: TGTGCCAGCAGTTACTCGGGGGGAGGGGGCAATCAGCCCCAGCATTTT
d_gene: .; v_gene: TRBV7-9; abundance: few; j_gene: TRBJ2-5; CDR3aa: CASSLVAGFQETQYF; CDR3nt: TGTGCCAGCAGCTTAGTTGCGGGGTTCCAAGAGACCCAGTACTTC
d_gene: .; v_gene: TRBV5-1; abundance: few; j_gene: TRBJ2-1; CDR3aa: CASSASTSGDEQFF; CDR3nt: TGCGCCAGCAGCGCCAGTACCTCGGGGGATGAGCAGTTCTTC
d_gene: .; v_gene: TRBV27; abundance: .; j_gene: TRBJ1-2; CDR3aa: CASSFGGENYGYTF; CDR3nt: TGTGCCAGCAGTTTCGGGGGCGAAAACTATGGCTACACCTTC
d_gene: TRBD2; v_gene: TRBV7-9; abundance: few; j_gene: TRBJ2-1; CDR3aa: CASSPRLALSSGNEQFF; CDR3nt: TGTGCCAGCAGCCCCCGACTAGCCCTCTCGTCGGGCAATGAGCAGTTCTTC
d_gene: .; v_gene: TRBV4-1; abundance: few; j_gene: TRBJ2-4; CDR3aa: CASSQGNAKNIQYF; CDR3nt: TGCGCCAGCAGCCAGGGTAATGCCAAAAACATTCAGTACTTC
d_gene: .; v_gene: TRBV19; abundance: .; j_gene: TRBJ2-1; CDR3aa: CASSIVWEGALFF; CDR3nt: TGTGCCAGTAGTATAGTATGGGAGGGGGCTCTGTTCTTC
d_gene: TRBD1; v_gene: TRBV6-2/TRBV6-3; abundance: .; j_gene: TRBJ2-1; CDR3aa: CASTEDRGRYNEQFF; CDR3nt: TGTGCCAGCACCGAGGACAGGGGTCGCTACAATGAGCAGTTCTTC
d_gene: TRBD1; v_gene: TRBV6-1; abundance: .; j_gene: TRBJ2-1; CDR3aa: CASSSIRGLIGRGNNEQFF; CDR3nt: TGTGCCAGCAGCTCAATCAGGGGGCTGATAGGTAGGGGCAACAATGAGCAGTTCTTC
d_gene: .; v_gene: TRBV5-6; abundance: .; j_gene: TRBJ2-2; CDR3aa: CASRPGRLAGGELFF; CDR3nt: TGTGCCAGCAGACCGGGACGCCTGGCCGGGGGGGAGCTGTTTTTT
d_gene: .; v_gene: TRBV20-1; abundance: .; j_gene: TRBJ2-1; CDR3aa: CSAWATLGRNEQFF; CDR3nt: TGCAGTGCTTGGGCAACACTAGGGAGGAATGAGCAGTTCTTC
d_gene: TRBD2; v_gene: TRBV18; abundance: .; j_gene: TRBJ2-3; CDR3aa: CASSPLLAGDRTDTQYF; CDR3nt: TGTGCCAGCTCACCCCTACTAGCGGGGGATCGCACAGATACGCAGTATTTT
d_gene: .; v_gene: TRBV7-9; abundance: .; j_gene: TRBJ2-2; CDR3aa: CASSLAWGTHDGELFF; CDR3nt: TGTGCCAGCAGCTTAGCCTGGGGAACACACGACGGGGAGCTGTTTTTT
d_gene: .; v_gene: TRBV11-2; abundance: .; j_gene: TRBJ1-1; CDR3aa: CASSLPGPGAFF; CDR3nt: TGTGCCAGCAGCCTACCGGGGCCTGGAGCTTTCTTT
d_gene: .; v_gene: TRBV29-1; abundance: .; j_gene: TRBJ2-1; CDR3aa: CSVEGDSTGQFF; CDR3nt: TGCAGCGTTGAAGGGGACTCCACGGGGCAGTTCTTC
d_gene: .; v_gene: TRBV24-1; abundance: few; j_gene: TRBJ2-2; CDR3aa: CATSGGSRTGELFF; CDR3nt: TGTGCCACCAGTGGGGGGAGTAGGACCGGGGAGCTGTTTTTT